The next 10 T cell receptor beta chains were all read from a single sample in a study of T cells in tuberculosis. Time point defined: new active TB diagnosis, blood taken before or within 7 days of starting treatment. Profiling relied on immunoSEQ multiplex PCR, and the TCRdb table lists in-frame clones only, not all of them. The table has about 40,000 clones, approximately 94% seen once. The sequenced sample was PBMCs, obtained at tuberculosis diagnosis. These receptors were obtained from an adult with tuberculosis.

This sequence joins TRBV19 and TRBJ2-1, with TRBD2 matching 7 bases. The CDR3 has 16 residues. After removal of 5 bases from V and 2 bases from J, the junction contained 9 bases not matched to a gene. Per germline, CDR1 LNHDA and CDR2 SQIVND (reference sequence). The CDR3 protein is CASSRRGGWTYNEQFF. CDR3 bases: TGTGCCAGTAGTCGTCGCGGGGGTTGGACCTACAATGAGCAGTTCTTC.

The V and J genes are TRBV10-3 and TRBJ2-7, with 10 bases matching TRBD1. The germline gives CDR1 ENHRY, CDR2 SYGVKD. CDR3 length equals 14 residues. Trimming took 7 bases from V and 6 from J; bases not matched to a gene: 9. The CDR3 loop reads CAITGGQGLGEQYF. In DNA, the CDR3 is TGTGCCATCACCGGGGGACAGGGGCTAGGCGAGCAGTACTTC.

V and J are TRBV19 and TRBJ2-2; the D gene is possibly TRBD2 (5 bases). Germline V gene data show CDR1 as LNHDA and CDR2 as SQIVND (reference sequence). The CDR3 extends over 17 amino acids. The V end was cut by 3 bases, the J end by 2 bases, with 16 bases between. The CDR3, as DNA: TGTGCCAGTAGTATCCGCAGTTCGAGGGTAAACACCGGGGAGCTGTTTTTT. Protein product: CASSIRSSRVNTGELFF.

The chain links TRBV7-9 to TRBJ2-1; TRBD1 might be the D (5 bases). Trimming pared 4 bases from V and 1 base from J, leaving 11 bases between. CDR3 length: 15 amino acids. Germline V gene data show CDR1 as SEHNR and CDR2 as FQNEAQ (reference sequence). CDR3 DNA: TGTGCCAGCAGCTCTGCAGGGTCTTCCTACAATGAGCAGTTCTTC. This encodes CASSSAGSSYNEQFF.

This chain joins TRBV6-1 and TRBJ2-1; maybe TRBD1 (5 bases). This CDR3 spans 12 amino acids. Germline values: CDR1 MNHNS, CDR2 SASEGT. With 3 bases removed from V and 10 bases from J, the gap between germline ends came to 10 bases. CDR3 sequence: CASSDRGWEQFF. CDR3 nucleotides: TGTGCCAGCAGTGATAGGGGTTGGGAGCAGTTCTTC.

The chain carries TRBV7-8 and TRBJ2-7; TRBD1 matches 12 bases. The CDR3 is 17 amino acids. Trimming cost V 1 base and J 3 bases; bases outside gene matches: 7. Germline CDR1 is SGHVS and CDR2 is FQNEAQ. The CDR3 region is CASSLGSGTGGFYEQYF. CDR3 bases: TGTGCCAGCAGCTTAGGGTCCGGGACAGGGGGCTTCTACGAGCAGTACTTC.

The CDR3: CASSPGRGVTEAFF. CDR3 bases: TGTGCCAGCAGCCCCGGCAGGGGTGTCACTGAAGCTTTCTTT. V and J are TRBV5-4 and TRBJ1-1; possibly TRBD1 for D (6 bases). The germline V and J ends were trimmed by 4 bases and 4 bases, with 14 bases remaining between them. The CDR3 totals 14 residues. The germline V gene has CDR1 SGHNT and CDR2 YYREEE (reference sequence).

This clone was picked up one time. The V call is TRBV2, the J call TRBJ2-3; 14 nucleotides line up with TRBD2. Unmatched junction bases numbered 7, after V lost 7 bases and J lost 1 base. The CDR3 has 17 residues. The germline V gene has CDR1 SNHLY and CDR2 FYNNEI. The CDR3 loop reads CASNNPGLAGGTDTQYF. In DNA, the CDR3 is TGTGCCAGCAACAATCCGGGACTAGCGGGAGGCACAGATACGCAGTATTTT.

The chain carries TRBV6-4 and TRBJ1-6, with no clear D. The CDR3 is 13 amino acids. Germline assignment: CDR1 MRHNA and CDR2 SNTAGT. The V and J ends lost 4 bases and 6 bases respectively, with 7 bases between them. The CDR3 coding sequence is TGTGCCAGCAGTGCCACTTCTAATTCACCCCTCCACTTT. Translating it yields CASSATSNSPLHF.

The chain combines TRBV9 with TRBJ2-3, with TRBD2 matching over 11 bases. CDR1 is SGDLS, CDR2 YYNGEE, per germline. The CDR3 runs 16 residues. V lost 4 bases to trimming and J lost 2 bases; unmatched junction nucleotides: 6. Here the CDR3 reads CASSILAGGPTDTQYF. For the CDR3, the DNA is TGTGCCAGCAGCATTTTAGCGGGGGGGCCCACAGATACGCAGTATTTT.